The rows below give T cell receptor beta chains drawn from one sample of a study of somatic mutations in cytotoxic T cells in rheumatoid arthritis. The method was immunoSEQ multiplex PCR; TCRdb's version includes in-frame clones alone and lacks a portion of them. The sample holds roughly 20,000 clones; over 75% are singletons and the top ten take roughly 10%. Material for sequencing was CD8+ T cells sorted from blood. These receptors were collected from an adult with rheumatoid arthritis. The CDR3 runs from the conserved cysteine through the conserved F or W. The D gene is left open where the match is weak.

d_call v_call cdr3_aa
NA TRBV6-5 CASRTWALGSTEAFF
NA TRBV11-2 CASSLGNREETQYF
NA TRBV10-2 CASSESTLHTQYF
NA TRBV4-2 CASSPFGTPNSNQPQHF
NA TRBV7-9 CASSPAVGASTDTQYF
NA TRBV7-9 CASSFPDTGNEQFF
TRBD1 TRBV11-3 CASSSGQGAYEQYF
NA TRBV27 CASSFGIGAGGYTF
NA TRBV19 CASSTGLTYEQYF
NA TRBV6-4 CASSDSAGPGGELFF
NA TRBV13 CASSLGLDIYGYTF
NA TRBV5-6 CASSFTETQYF
NA TRBV27 CASSTSFPSRSSYNEQFF
NA TRBV7-9 CASGALNEQYF
TRBD1 TRBV30 CAWSPKTGYRNNEQFF
NA TRBV19 CASSILVESNYGYTF
NA TRBV6-5 CASSYPGRNQPQHF
TRBD1 TRBV30 CAWSVRDRTGDTQYF
TRBD2 TRBV4-2 CASSPLAGGGGDTQYF
TRBD2 TRBV19 CATQPASGGETYEQYF
NA TRBV6-5 CASSGGSYEQYF
TRBD2 TRBV4-1 CASSPFRLAMDYEQYF
TRBD1 TRBV10-2 CASRPDRGYTEAFF
NA TRBV5-5 CASSLGVSPLHF
TRBD2 TRBV9 CASSVPLAGGDTGELFF
NA TRBV5-1 CASSLGGYSNQPQHF
NA TRBV4-3 CASSHDRTGQGEQYF
NA TRBV21-1 CASIIQNPSGNTIYF
NA TRBV27 CASSWNGPRHEQYF
NA TRBV10-2 CASSDGLVGEETQYF
NA TRBV9 CASSPRNSMNTEAFF
NA TRBV4-2 CASRPSLGGNEQFF
TRBD2 TRBV4-2 CASSGGVEQYF
TRBD2 TRBV19 CASNPSGRSDTQYF
NA TRBV4-1 CASSQGVYGYTF
NA TRBV5-1 CASSLDAYEQYF
NA TRBV30 CAWSLQGSKYTEAFF
NA TRBV19 CASSIGGFLNTEAFF
TRBD2 TRBV15 CATSERTSGIYEQFF
NA TRBV27 CASSSNPPRDPSYNEQFF
TRBD1 TRBV9 CASSPRTGVMNTEAFF
NA TRBV7-9 CASSFLSGTALHF
TRBD1 TRBV7-2 CASSLLLADRGGYEQYF
TRBD1 TRBV5-4 CASSRRDRVNYEQFF
NA TRBV27 CASRLRGSDEQYF
TRBD1 TRBV5-4 CASSLLDRVNTEAFF
NA TRBV4-2 CASSQGVILNTEAFF
NA TRBV6-1 CASSDHRAIPPSGANVLTF
NA TRBV4-3 CASSHRGGHEQYF
NA TRBV5-4 CASSFWNLPNTEAFF
NA TRBV5-6 CASSLGGPGYTF